This T cell receptor beta chain was obtained from a study of metastatic and nonmetastatic thyroid tumors. Study overall: Malignant and benign thyroid patients had repertoires compared in peripheral blood and tumor or nodule tissue.

The CDR3 has 15 residues. Germline assignment: CDR1 MNHNS and CDR2 SASEGT. Trimming cost V 5 bases and J 3 bases; bases outside gene matches: 6. This clone has ten or more counts. All patients were untreated before thyroid surgery. Per the study methods: To classify distant metastasis in papillary thyroid cancer, a model was built from CDR3 differences across clinicopathological groups. MiXCR re-clonotyped the PCR reads for TCRdb. The V and J calls here are based on TCRdb, not the publication. The sample gives approximately 50,000 clones, 4% to 5% of which show up once; 7.5% to 10% is in the top ten. The TCR sequence derives from a female donor with papillary thyroid cancer or a benign thyroid nodule (not recorded which). Some clones in this sample may be carry-over from other donors' samples. The chain uses TRBV6-1 and TRBJ2-1, with 8 bases identical to TRBD2. The sequenced sample consisted of blood. The CDR3 DNA is TGTGCCAGCAGTTCCCGGGAGGGCCACTACAATGAGCAGTTCTTC. This translates into CASSSREGHYNEQFF.